These T cell receptor beta chains were read from a single sample in a study of response to subunit inactivated influenza vaccine. In TCRdb, the RT-PCR reads were re-called with MiXCR into one record per CDR3 protein. The data show more than 700,000 distinct CDR3 sequences, around 20% seen once. The sequencing used PBMCs from blood, collected approximately 5 days after vaccination. The receptor set was obtained from a man aged 50 to 59 who received an inactivated influenza vaccine. CDR3s include the opening cysteine and the closing phenylalanine or tryptophan. Each record gives: J gene, clone size, CDR3 length, D gene, V gene, CDR3 DNA, CDR3 protein. The D gene is left open where the match is weak. Clone size is not always given. Where it is, it says once, few, many or a class for expanded clones.

>TRBJ2-3|NA|14|TRBD1|TRBV6-1
TGTGCCAGCAGCTGGGACAGGGAGACAGATACGCAGTATTTT
CASSWDRETDTQYF
>TRBJ2-3|NA|14|NA|TRBV7-9
TGTGCCAGCACAGTGCGGGGTATTGTGGATACGCAGTATTTT
CASTVRGIVDTQYF
>TRBJ2-1|NA|17|NA|TRBV11-2
TGTGCCAGCAGCTCTAGTCAGGGGCTCAGCTCCTACAATGAGCAGTTCTTC
CASSSSQGLSSYNEQFF
>TRBJ2-3|NA|15|TRBD1|TRBV24-1
TGTGCCACCAGTGATTGGACAGGGGGCACAGATACGCAGTATTTT
CATSDWTGGTDTQYF
>TRBJ2-5|NA|16|TRBD1|TRBV28
TGTGCCAGCCGCAGCGCGGGACAGGGGGCGTTCGAGACCCAGTACTTC
CASRSAGQGAFETQYF
>TRBJ1-3|few|14|TRBD1|TRBV25-1
TGTGCCAGCAGTGATCCGACAGGGGGAAACACCATATATTTT
CASSDPTGGNTIYF
>TRBJ2-3|NA|15|NA|TRBV6-1
TGTGCCAGCAGTGCCGACGGACTAAGCACAGATACGCAGTATTTT
CASSADGLSTDTQYF
>TRBJ2-5|NA|16|NA|TRBV14
TGTGCCAGCAGCCGATATACAAATAACAACCAAGAGACCCAGTACTTC
CASSRYTNNNQETQYF
>TRBJ2-1|once|13|NA|TRBV9
TGTGCCAGCAGCGTACTCACCTACAATGAGCAGTTCTTC
CASSVLTYNEQFF
>TRBJ2-7|few|16|NA|TRBV27
TGTGCCAGCAGTTTATCGACGACAGGGACTCATTACGAGCAGTACTTC
CASSLSTTGTHYEQYF
>TRBJ2-2|few|16|NA|TRBV30
TGTGCCTGGAGGCACCCCAAGCGTTCGAACACCGGGGAGCTGTTTTTT
CAWRHPKRSNTGELFF
>TRBJ2-4|few|14|NA|TRBV5-6
TGTGCCAGCAGCTTTGCTCCCGCCGGGAACATTCAGTACTTC
CASSFAPAGNIQYF
>TRBJ1-1|NA|13|NA|TRBV7-9
TGTGCCAGCAGCCGCTTGGGGGAGACTGAAGCTTTCTTT
CASSRLGETEAFF
>TRBJ2-7|NA|13|NA|TRBV15
TGTGCCACCAGTAAGCAGAGCTCCTACGAGCAGTACTTC
CATSKQSSYEQYF
>TRBJ1-5|NA|13|NA|TRBV6-2/TRBV6-3
TGTGCCACCAGGCGGGGGGGCAATCAGCCCCAGCATTTT
CATRRGGNQPQHF
>TRBJ1-3|NA|17|TRBD1|TRBV6-1
TGTGCCAGCAGTGAAATCGGACAGGGGGCGAATGGAAACACCATATATTTT
CASSEIGQGANGNTIYF
>TRBJ1-1|few|14|TRBD1|TRBV6-1
TGTGCCAGCAGTACCCAGGGGGCGCTGGGTGAAGCTTTCTTT
CASSTQGALGEAFF
>TRBJ1-4|NA|15|TRBD1|TRBV6-1
TGTGCCAGCAGACCGGGACAGGGGAAGGGCGAAAAACTGTTTTTT
CASRPGQGKGEKLFF
>TRBJ2-6|NA|14|NA|TRBV7-2
TGTGCCAGCAGCTTTCGCACTGGGGCCAACGTCCTGACTTTC
CASSFRTGANVLTF